This T cell receptor (beta chain) was profiled in a study of T cell changes during pregnancy in multiple sclerosis. The table came from immunoSEQ multiplex PCR; TCRdb's copy has only in-frame clones and leaves some out. Of 70,000 to 75,000 clones in the sample, about 85% were seen once. CDR3 size: 14 residues. The germline V gene encodes CDR1 SGHTA and CDR2 FQGTGA. The trim removed 6 bases at V and 3 bases at J, leaving 6 bases unmatched. The chain employs TRBV7-3 and TRBJ2-7, with TRBD1 identical over 9 bases. Sequenced here: peripheral blood, sampled before pregnancy. This clonotype was obtained from a female donor with multiple sclerosis, enrolled in a pregnancy study. Here the CDR3 reads CASRDSGQGYEQYF. The CDR3 nucleotides are TGTGCCAGCAGGGACTCGGGACAGGGCTACGAGCAGTACTTC.